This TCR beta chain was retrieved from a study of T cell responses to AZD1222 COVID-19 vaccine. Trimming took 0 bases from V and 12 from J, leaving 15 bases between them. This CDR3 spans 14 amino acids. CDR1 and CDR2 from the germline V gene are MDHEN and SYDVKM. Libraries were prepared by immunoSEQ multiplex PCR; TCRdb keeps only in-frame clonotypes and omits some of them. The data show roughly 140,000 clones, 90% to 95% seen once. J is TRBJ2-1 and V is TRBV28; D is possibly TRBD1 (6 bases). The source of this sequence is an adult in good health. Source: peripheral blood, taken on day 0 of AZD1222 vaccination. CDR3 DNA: TGTGCCAGCAGTTTATGGGGGGCGGCCGTTAGGCAGTTCTTC. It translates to CASSLWGAAVRQFF.